This T cell receptor (beta chain) was observed in a study of blood T cell repertoires in COVID-19. Whole-study context: The United States, Italy and Spain were the sources of the acute and convalescent COVID-19 samples.

In the study's own analysis: Cell counts per sample came from amplifying reference gene primers. Here immunoSEQ multiplex PCR was the method, and the copy in TCRdb shows in-frame clones only, minus some. V and J calls and clone size are copied from that table; D and trimming were computed from the DNA. The sample includes about 210,000 clones, 80% to 90% of them seen just once. The CDR3 contains 18 residues. Per the germline V gene, CDR1 is MNHEY and CDR2 is SMNVEV (reference sequence). The V gene lost 7 bases and the J gene lost 0 bases, with 22 bases spanning the gap. Specimen: PBMCs or T cells enriched from blood (not recorded which). J is TRBJ1-5 and V is TRBV27; no reliable D call. This sequence was found in a woman in her forties with acute COVID-19. CDR3: CASTFRRVHLSSNQPQHF. DNA of the CDR3: TGTGCCAGCACGTTCCGCCGGGTCCATTTGAGTAGCAATCAGCCCCAGCATTTT.